This T cell receptor (beta chain) was sequenced during a study of blood T cell repertoires in COVID-19. Study as a whole: From T cells, B-cell-depleted T cells, or PBMCs came the material, which was cDNA or gDNA.

The germline V gene encodes CDR1 MNHEY and CDR2 SVGAGI. CDR3 length: 15 amino acids. V was clipped by 6 bases and J by 7 bases, with 16 bases between them. Sequenced by immunoSEQ multiplex PCR; TCRdb stores in-frame clones only, minus some. The sample holds under 150,000 clones, approximately 81% seen once. This clonotype was obtained from a man aged 45-65 years with acute or convalescent COVID-19. Sequences were obtained from peripheral blood. The gene calls are TRBV6-5 and TRBJ1-6; perhaps TRBD1 as D (6 bases). The CDR3 sequence is CASSNRETGNSPLHF. The CDR3 DNA reads TGTGCCAGCAGCAACAGGGAGACGGGAAATTCACCCCTCCACTTT.